A single sample gave rise to the 12 T cell receptor beta chains below, sequenced in a study of cytomegalovirus exposure and HLA in healthy donors. Assay: immunoSEQ multiplex PCR; the TCRdb copy retains only in-frame clones and omits some. Of 100,000 or so clones detected, 85% appear once; the ten largest clones hold roughly 22%. The sample consisted of PBMCs. These receptor sequences come from a man between 18 and 29 years old in good health and CMV-seropositive.

The chain links TRBV5-6 to TRBJ1-5; D is undetermined. The CDR3 totals 14 residues. Germline V lookup: CDR1 SGHDT, CDR2 YYEEEE. The V gene lost 3 bases and the J gene lost 0 bases, with 7 bases spanning the gap. The CDR3 here is CASSSGVSNQPQHF. As DNA, the CDR3 is TGTGCCAGCAGCTCCGGGGTTAGCAATCAGCCCCAGCATTTT.

CDR3 coding DNA: TGTGCCAGCAGCCGGGGGGACACAGATACGCAGTATTTT. Residues: CASSRGDTDTQYF. This chain uses TRBV9 with TRBJ2-3; 7 bases are shared with TRBD2. Germline CDR1 is SGDLS and CDR2 is YYNGEE. There are 13 residues in the CDR3. The J segment lost 2 bases and the V segment lost 4 bases, leaving 1 base of the junction unmatched.

V gene TRBV9 combines with J gene TRBJ2-2, with TRBD2 matching over 7 bases. Germline values: CDR1 SGDLS, CDR2 YYNGEE. The length of the CDR3 is 15 residues. The V gene end was trimmed by 4 bases and the J gene end by 0 bases; junction bases not matched to a gene: 3. CDR3 region: CASSISGTNTGELFF. CDR3 bases: TGTGCCAGCAGCATCAGCGGGACGAACACCGGGGAGCTGTTTTTT.

This clone was found a few times. V and J are TRBV5-1 and TRBJ1-3; D is undetermined. Germline V CDR1 and CDR2: SGHRS, YFSETQ. The CDR3 extends over 13 amino acids. Trimming left V 2 bases short and J 6 bases short, with 9 bases between. CDR3 in DNA: TGCGCCAGCAGCTTAGGAACAGAAAACACCATATATTTT. It is translated as CASSLGTENTIYF.

This clone came up a few times. V gene TRBV11-1 combines with J gene TRBJ2-7, with 11 nucleotides matching TRBD2. This CDR3 comprises 16 residues. Germline V gives CDR1 SGHAT, CDR2 FQDESV (reference sequence). V shed 3 bases, J shed 3 bases, and the junction held 7 bases outside the gene matches. CDR3 region: CASSFPGTSGLYEQYF. In DNA form, the CDR3 reads TGTGCCAGCAGCTTCCCTGGGACTAGCGGACTCTACGAGCAGTACTTC.

The chain employs TRBV9 and TRBJ2-1; 7 bases match TRBD2. The CDR3 consists of 11 residues. Trimming at V came to 3 bases and at J to 10 bases, leaving 1 base not matched to a gene. CDR1 and CDR2 (germline): SGDLS, YYNGEE. CDR3 nucleotides: TGTGCCAGCAGCGGGACTAGGGAGCAGTTCTTC. It is translated as CASSGTREQFF.

The chain has TRBV11-2 and TRBJ2-7; D possibly corresponds to TRBD2 (6 bases). The CDR3 length is 14 residues. The V gene lost 1 base and the J gene lost 3 bases, with 10 bases spanning the gap. From germline, CDR1 is SGHAT and CDR2 FQNNGV. CDR3 loop: CASSLGLEGYEQYV. CDR3 nucleotides: TGTGCCAGCAGCTTAGGATTGGAGGGCTACGAGCAGTACGTC.

This chain joins TRBV30 and TRBJ2-3; D might be TRBD2 (6 bases). The CDR3 contains 14 residues. The germline gives CDR1 GTSNPN, CDR2 SVGIG (reference sequence). Trimming pared 3 bases from V and 3 bases from J, leaving 13 bases between. CDR3: CAWSGGVGTDTQYF. The CDR3, as DNA: TGTGCCTGGAGCGGAGGGGTAGGAACAGATACGCAGTATTTT.

The chain links TRBV6-1 to TRBJ1-2; maybe TRBD1 (5 bases). CDR1 and CDR2 from the germline V gene are MNHNS and SASEGT. V lost 6 bases and J lost 0, with 5 bases in between. The CDR3 has 12 amino acids. CDR3 in DNA: TGTGCCAGCAGGGACACTAACTATGGCTACACCTTC. It translates to CASRDTNYGYTF.

The chain has TRBV6-1 and TRBJ2-5; 7 bases agree with TRBD1. Germline-derived CDR1 and CDR2 are MNHNS and SASEGT. The V gene end was trimmed by 1 base and the J gene end by 5 bases; junction bases not matched to a gene: 7. This CDR3 comprises 15 residues. The CDR3 sequence is CASSEVAGGRETQYF. The CDR3 DNA follows: TGTGCCAGCAGTGAAGTGGCAGGGGGTAGGGAGACCCAGTACTTC.

J is TRBJ1-1 and V is TRBV28; the match to TRBD1 covers 9 bases. Germline trimming cut 5 bases from V and 4 bases from J; bases unmatched to any gene: 8. The CDR3 covers 15 residues. Germline V CDR1 and CDR2: MDHEN, SYDVKM. The CDR3 protein is CASSPAPTGGTEAFF. For the CDR3, the DNA is TGTGCCAGCAGTCCCGCCCCGACAGGGGGCACTGAAGCTTTCTTT.

The rearrangement joins TRBV6-1 to TRBJ2-5; D might be TRBD1 (6 bases). The CDR3 contains 14 residues. Per germline, CDR1 MNHNS and CDR2 SASEGT. Trimming removed 2 bases from V and 5 bases from J, with 12 bases in between. CDR3 DNA sequence: TGTGCCAGCAGTGAACACAGGGCCTGGGAGACCCAGTACTTC. This translates into CASSEHRAWETQYF.